In this sample, the clone carrying this T cell receptor (beta chain) turned up many times. The antigen is unknown. Active moderate-to-severe ophthalmopathy, Clinical Activity Score at least 3, NOSPECS at least 4, under 3 months' duration. This record comes from a study of T cells in Graves' hyperthyroidism and ophthalmopathy. RNA transcripts gave rise to amplified TCR beta CDR3 regions. In the first-round RT-PCR of the TCR CDR3, the HTBI primer set was used. One entry per CDR3 protein, called by TCRdb with MiXCR from the multiplex PCR reads. The repertoire holds about 610,000 distinct CDR3 sequences, about 14% seen once, with 4.3% in the top ten. The study, taken as a whole, reports: Classification by a 13 V-J model distinguished ophthalmopathy from stable hyperthyroidism. Among clonotypes expanded in thyroid above 0.001, most were also found in blood.

Trimming removed 4 bases at V and 6 bases at J, with 15 bases between. The CDR3 has 14 amino acids. The germline V gene has CDR1 KGHDR and CDR2 SFDVKD. The rearrangement joins TRBV24-1 to TRBJ2-7; TRBD1 is a possible D gene (7 bases). The TCR comes from a woman in her 40s with Graves' ophthalmopathy. Material: blood. CDR3 nucleotides: TGTGCCACCAGTGAAAGTGGGACAGCGGGCGAGCAGTACTTC. Translation: CATSESGTAGEQYF.